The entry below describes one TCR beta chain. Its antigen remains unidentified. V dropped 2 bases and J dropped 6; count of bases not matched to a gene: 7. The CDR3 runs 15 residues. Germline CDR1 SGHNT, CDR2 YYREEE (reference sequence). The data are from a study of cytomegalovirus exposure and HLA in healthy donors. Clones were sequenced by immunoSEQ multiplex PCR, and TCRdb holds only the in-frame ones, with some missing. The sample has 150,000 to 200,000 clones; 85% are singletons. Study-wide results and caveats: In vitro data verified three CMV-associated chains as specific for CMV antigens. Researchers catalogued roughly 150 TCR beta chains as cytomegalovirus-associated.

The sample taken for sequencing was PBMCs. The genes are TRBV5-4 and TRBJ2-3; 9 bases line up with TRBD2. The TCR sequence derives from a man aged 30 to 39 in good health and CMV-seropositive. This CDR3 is CASSLAGGGGDTQYF. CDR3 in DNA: TGTGCCAGCAGCTTAGCGGGGGGAGGGGGCGATACGCAGTATTTT.